These 5 T cell receptor beta chains came from one sample sequenced in a study of T cell responses to AZD1222 COVID-19 vaccine. TCRdb's table, derived via immunoSEQ multiplex PCR, lists solely in-frame clones and lacks some. Found here are some 150,000 clones, more than 70% of them singletons; the top ten hold 1.5% to 2%. The sequences come from peripheral blood, collected 28 days after the second AZD1222 dose. These receptors originate from an adult who received the AZD1222 COVID-19 vaccine.

The chain has TRBV13 and TRBJ2-7; 10 positions agree with TRBD1. Looked up from germline, CDR1 is PRHDT and CDR2 is FYEKMQ (reference sequence). With V trimmed by 3 bases and J by 6 bases, 5 bases remained unmatched. This CDR3 comprises 14 residues. CDR3 sequence: CASSFGTGVPEQYF. The CDR3 nucleotides are TGTGCCAGCAGCTTTGGGACAGGGGTCCCCGAGCAGTACTTC. Complete variable domain (other parts from reference TRBV13 and TRBJ2-7): AAGVIQSPRHLIKEKRETATLKCYPIPRHDTVYWYQQGPGQDPQFLISFYEKMQSDKGSIPDRFSAQQFSDYHSELNMSSLELGDSALYFCASSFGTGVPEQYFGPGTRLTVT.

The J gene is TRBJ1-2, the V gene TRBV19, with TRBD1 matching 7 bases. This CDR3 is built from 15 residues. Germline CDR1 reads LNHDA; CDR2 reads SQIVND (reference sequence). Losses at the gene ends were 5 bases for V and 0 bases for J; bases not matched to a gene: 6. The CDR3 nucleotides read TGTGCCAGTAGTGGCTGGACAGGAGCTAACTATGGCTACACCTTC. Protein sequence: CASSGWTGANYGYTF.

The chain uses TRBV2 and TRBJ2-1, with D uncertain. The CDR3 runs 11 residues. CDR1 is SNHLY, CDR2 FYNNEI, per germline. V was trimmed by 5 bases and J by 5 bases, leaving 4 bases between them. CDR3 DNA sequence: TGTGCCAGCAGTTCCCACAATGAGCAGTTCTTC. Translating gives CASSSHNEQFF.

The chain carries TRBV6-6 and TRBJ1-2, with TRBD1 matching over 7 bases. The germline gives CDR1 MNHNY, CDR2 SVGAGI (reference sequence). The CDR3 is 14 residues long. The V and J ends lost 8 bases and 2 bases, in that order; junction bases with no gene match: 8. In DNA, the CDR3 is TGTGCCAGCGCATTTTTGACAGGGAACTATGGCTACACCTTC. This codes for CASAFLTGNYGYTF.

The CDR3 sequence is CASSLTGDTEAFF. The CDR3 bases are TGTGCCAGCAGTCTGACAGGGGACACTGAAGCTTTCTTT. This chain uses TRBV2 with TRBJ1-1; 8 bases are shared with TRBD1. Germline trimming cut 5 bases from V and 3 bases from J; bases unmatched to any gene: 2. Germline lookup yields CDR1 SNHLY and CDR2 FYNNEI. The length of the CDR3 is 13 residues.